This TCR beta chain was found in a study of T-cell reconstitution after alpha-beta-depleted transplantation in children. The V gene lost 0 bases and the J gene lost 8 bases, with 14 bases spanning the gap. From germline, CDR1 is LGHNA and CDR2 YNFKEQ. This CDR3 contains 15 residues. About this clonotype: Being one base from a much bigger clone, this may be a read error.

Unique molecular identifiers were incorporated into the prepared TCRbeta library. TCRdb independently ran MiXCR on the PCR reads; one entry per CDR3 protein. The sample contains hundreds of thousands of distinct CDR3 sequences, approximately 12% of which appear only once. The source was PBMCs from the stem cell graft donor, collected from the stem cell graft. The sequence derives from a human donor who donated a stem cell graft to a child with combined immunodeficiency. The rearrangement uses TRBV4-2 and TRBJ2-1; D remains unclear. The CDR3, as DNA: TGTGCCAGCAGCCAAGAAGGGTTTGTTTCTGATGAGCAGTTCTTC. Translating gives CASSQEGFVSDEQFF.